This is a list of T cell receptor beta chains from one sample in a study of shared clonotypes between healthy human individuals. Sequencing was performed with immunoSEQ multiplex PCR; in TCRdb, only in-frame clones are kept and a portion is missing. The sample shows about 2.4 million clones, approximately 94% of them seen only once. The sequenced sample was naive CD4+ T cells sorted from blood. The receptors stem from a man between 18 and 35 years old in good health. CDR3s include the opening cysteine and the closing phenylalanine or tryptophan. A D gene is named only where the DNA matches it firmly. A row's size may be missing; if present it is once, few, many or a size class.

CDR3 protein	CDR3 DNA	clone size	D gene	V gene	J gene
CASSPNRGYGYTF	TGTGCCAGCTCACCGAACAGGGGTTATGGCTACACCTTC	NA	TRBD1	TRBV18	TRBJ1-2
CASSDSIRQGQESNSNQPQHF	TGTGCCAGCAGTGACTCGATCCGGCAGGGACAGGAGTCGAATAGCAATCAGCCCCAGCATTTT	once	TRBD1	TRBV6-4	TRBJ1-5
CASSLGAGRGGNEQYF	TGTGCCAGCAGCTTGGGGGCCGGCAGGGGTGGGAACGAGCAGTACTTC	NA	NA	TRBV5-6	TRBJ2-7
CASSPTGASETQYF	TGTGCCAGCTCACCCACAGGGGCGTCGGAGACCCAGTACTTC	NA	TRBD1	TRBV18	TRBJ2-5
CASSDVLFGTQYF	TGTGCCAGCAGTGACGTCCTTTTTGGAACGCAGTATTTT	NA	NA	TRBV6-4	TRBJ2-3
CASRGRGRETDTQYF	TGTGCCAGTAGGGGGAGGGGGCGCGAGACAGATACGCAGTATTTT	NA	NA	TRBV19	TRBJ2-3
CASGLLTGETQYF	TGTGCTAGTGGTTTGCTTACAGGGGAGACCCAGTACTTC	NA	NA	TRBV12-5	TRBJ2-5
CASSALGAGDLHEQYF	TGTGCCAGTAGTGCTTTGGGAGCGGGAGATCTCCACGAGCAGTACTTC	NA	TRBD2	TRBV19	TRBJ2-7
CAIMETQAGNEQFF	TGTGCCATCATGGAGACCCAGGCGGGCAATGAGCAGTTCTTC	few	NA	TRBV10-3	TRBJ2-1
CASSPSGTGYQPQHF	TGTGCCAGCAGCCCCTCCGGGACAGGGTACCAGCCCCAGCATTTT	NA	TRBD1	TRBV7-2	TRBJ1-5
CASSRLGQGVAEAFF	TGCGCCAGCAGCCGATTGGGACAGGGGGTCGCTGAAGCTTTCTTT	NA	TRBD1	TRBV4-1	TRBJ1-1
CASSPEGGPYEQYF	TGTGCCAGCAGTCCAGAGGGGGGGCCCTACGAGCAGTACTTC	NA	NA	TRBV6-5	TRBJ2-7
CASSLRGGGDTEAFF	TGTGCCAGCAGCTTGAGAGGAGGGGGAGACACTGAAGCTTTCTTT	few	NA	TRBV5-4	TRBJ1-1
CASSPDEGNEQYF	TGTGCCAGCAGCCCCGACGAGGGAAACGAGCAGTACTTC	once	NA	TRBV11-2	TRBJ2-7
CASSRSQGQAKNIQYF	TGTGCCAGTAGTCGGAGCCAGGGCCAAGCCAAAAACATTCAGTACTTC	NA	NA	TRBV19	TRBJ2-4
CACFGSSYNEQFF	TGTGCCTGTTTCGGGAGCTCCTACAATGAGCAGTTCTTC	NA	NA	TRBV30	TRBJ2-1
CASSQSPQSEQFF	TGTGCCAGCAGCCAAAGCCCCCAGAGTGAGCAGTTCTTC	NA	NA	TRBV7-6	TRBJ2-1
CASSPPLSMGYTF	TGTGCCAGCTCACCACCCCTCTCTATGGGCTACACCTTC	NA	NA	TRBV18	TRBJ1-2
CASSLDLLGYTF	TGTGCCAGCAGCTTGGACCTTTTGGGCTACACCTTC	once	NA	TRBV7-9	TRBJ1-2
CASSGAPGANVLTF	TGTGCCAGCAGCGGGGCCCCTGGGGCCAACGTCCTGACTTTC	NA	NA	TRBV11-1	TRBJ2-6
CASSLGGTREQYF	TGCGCCAGCAGCTTGGGGGGGACGCGGGAGCAGTACTTC	NA	NA	TRBV5-1	TRBJ2-7
CAWSRNYNEKLFF	TGTGCCTGGAGCAGGAATTACAATGAAAAACTGTTTTTT	NA	NA	TRBV30	TRBJ1-4
CASSLRGDRVRGGYTF	TGTGCCAGCAGTTTAAGGGGGGACAGGGTTAGAGGTGGCTACACCTTC	NA	TRBD1	TRBV28	TRBJ1-2
CASSPLPLREGRGDTQYF	TGTGCCAGCTCACCACTACCGTTGCGGGAGGGCCGAGGAGATACGCAGTATTTT	NA	TRBD2	TRBV18	TRBJ2-3
CASSLGQVAEKLFF	TGTGCCAGCAGCTTAGGGCAGGTTGCTGAAAAACTGTTTTTT	NA	NA	TRBV7-9	TRBJ1-4
CASSSSAGPDTQYF	TGTGCCAGCAGCTCTTCGGCGGGACCAGATACGCAGTATTTT	once	NA	TRBV5-6	TRBJ2-3
CAWGTSPYEQYF	TGTGCCTGGGGGACTTCACCCTACGAGCAGTACTTC	NA	NA	TRBV30	TRBJ2-7
CAWRVLAARDEQFF	TGTGCCTGGAGGGTACTAGCGGCCAGGGATGAGCAGTTCTTC	NA	TRBD2	TRBV30	TRBJ2-1
CASSPTGTNTEAFF	TGTGCCAGCAGTCCGACAGGAACGAACACTGAAGCTTTCTTT	NA	NA	TRBV6-1	TRBJ1-1
CASRQRKTGDNYGYTF	TGTGCCAGTAGACAAAGGAAAACAGGGGATAACTATGGCTACACCTTC	NA	TRBD1	TRBV19	TRBJ1-2
CASSSTGFSTDTQYF	TGTGCCAGCAGCTCGACAGGGTTTAGCACAGATACGCAGTATTTT	NA	TRBD1	TRBV7-9	TRBJ2-3
CAWSVRRTSGGGQETQYF	TGTGCCTGGAGTGTAAGGAGGACTAGCGGGGGGGGCCAAGAGACCCAGTACTTC	NA	TRBD2	TRBV30	TRBJ2-5